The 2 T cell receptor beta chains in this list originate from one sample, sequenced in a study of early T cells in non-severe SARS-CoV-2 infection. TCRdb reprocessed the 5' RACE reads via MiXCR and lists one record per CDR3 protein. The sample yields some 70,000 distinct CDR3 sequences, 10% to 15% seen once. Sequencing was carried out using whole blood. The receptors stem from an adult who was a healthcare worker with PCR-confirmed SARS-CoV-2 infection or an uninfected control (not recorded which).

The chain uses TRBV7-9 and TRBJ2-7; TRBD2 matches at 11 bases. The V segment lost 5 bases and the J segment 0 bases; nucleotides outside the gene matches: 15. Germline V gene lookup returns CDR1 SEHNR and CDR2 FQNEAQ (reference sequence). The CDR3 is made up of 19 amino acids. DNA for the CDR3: TGTGCCAGCAGCACGACCGGGACTAGCGGAAGGTCTTTCTCCTACGAGCAGTACTTC. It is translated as CASSTTGTSGRSFSYEQYF.

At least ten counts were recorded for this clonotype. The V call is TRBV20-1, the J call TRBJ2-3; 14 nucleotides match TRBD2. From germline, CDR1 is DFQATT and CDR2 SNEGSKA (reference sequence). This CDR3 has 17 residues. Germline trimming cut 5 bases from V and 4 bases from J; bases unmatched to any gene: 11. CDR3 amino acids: CSALPGLAGGTSDTQYF. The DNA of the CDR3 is TGCAGTGCTCTACCCGGACTAGCGGGAGGTACCTCAGATACGCAGTATTTT.